What follows are 17 T cell receptor beta chains derived from one specimen sequenced in a study of cytomegalovirus exposure and HLA in healthy donors. Primers for the PCR totalled 60 Vbeta and 13 Jbeta. Clones were sequenced by immunoSEQ multiplex PCR, and TCRdb holds only the in-frame ones, with some missing. The sample carries about 160,000 clones, over 60% recorded once. The sequencing sample was made of PBMCs. These receptors came from a woman aged 45-65 years in good health and CMV-seropositive.

This clone was seen just once. The rearrangement joins TRBV18 to TRBJ1-2; 7 nucleotides match TRBD1. CDR1 is KGHSH and CDR2 is LQKENI in the germline V gene. This CDR3 contains 16 residues. J lost 7 bases, V lost 0 bases, and 11 bases had no gene match. CDR3 bases: TGTGCCAGCTCACCACCAGCCCAGGGGGTAGTCGCTGGCTACACCTTC. Its protein product is CASSPPAQGVVAGYTF.

For the CDR3, the DNA is TGTGCCAGCAGCTTGTGGAGTGGGGCAGGGCACACTGAAGCTTTCTTT. As protein: CASSLWSGAGHTEAFF. The chain employs TRBV5-5 and TRBJ1-1; tentative D call: TRBD1 (5 bases). Trimming removed 1 base at V and 3 bases at J, with 16 bases between. Germline V lookup: CDR1 SGHKS, CDR2 YYEKEE (reference sequence). The CDR3 totals 16 residues.

This clone was counted between two and nine times. The chain is built from TRBV6-5 and TRBJ1-1, with a tentative D call TRBD1 (6 bases). V lost 2 bases and J 0 bases, leaving 13 bases between the germline ends. Germline V gene lookup returns CDR1 MNHEY and CDR2 SVGAGI. This CDR3 comprises 16 residues. In DNA form, the CDR3 reads TGTGCCAGCAGTTACGACCGGGACACCATGAACACTGAAGCTTTCTTT. Its translation: CASSYDRDTMNTEAFF.

The gene calls are TRBV2 and TRBJ2-3; D not certain. Trimming pared 1 base from V and 10 bases from J, leaving 15 bases between. Germline assignment: CDR1 SNHLY and CDR2 FYNNEI. The CDR3 runs 14 residues. CDR3 loop: CASSEGLAPLAQYF. The CDR3 DNA reads TGTGCCAGCAGTGAAGGATTGGCTCCCCTGGCGCAGTATTTT.

The rearrangement uses TRBV30 and TRBJ1-5; D not certain. Trimming pared 0 bases from V and 11 bases from J, leaving 11 bases between. This CDR3 has 12 amino acids. Germline CDR1 GTSNPN, CDR2 SVGIG (reference sequence). CDR3 nucleotides: TGTGCCTGGAGTGTTCCAGGAAAGGCCCAGCATTTT. It encodes CAWSVPGKAQHF.

This clone was seen a few times. An end of the junction does not agree with germline; a read error may underlie this. The chain recombines TRBV7-7 with TRBJ2-1; D is possibly TRBD2 (5 bases). Germline V CDR1 and CDR2: SSHAT, FNYEAQ (reference sequence). The CDR3 has 13 amino acids. For the CDR3, the DNA is TGTGCTAGCAGCAGTGGAAAGGGAGTTGAGCAGTTCTTC. Amino acids: CASSSGKGVEQFF.

The chain combines TRBV10-1 with TRBJ2-2; maybe TRBD1 (6 bases). The length of the CDR3 is 18 residues. The germline V gene has CDR1 WNHNN and CDR2 SYGVQD (reference sequence). V dropped 8 bases and J dropped 0 bases, with 22 bases sitting between them. The CDR3 coding sequence is TGCGCCAGCTTTGGATGTGAACAGGGATCCCCGAACACCGGGGAGCTGTTTTTT. Translated, it gives CASFGCEQGSPNTGELFF.

V is TRBV10-3 and J is TRBJ2-7; TRBD1 matches 7 bases. Unmatched junction bases numbered 9, after V lost 6 bases and J lost 4 bases. In germline, CDR1 is ENHRY, CDR2 SYGVKD. This CDR3 contains 14 residues. The CDR3 region has the DNA TGTGCCATCAGACATGACAGGGATTCATACGAGCAGTACTTC. Protein product: CAIRHDRDSYEQYF.

This chain connects TRBV30 to TRBJ2-5, with 7 bases identical to TRBD1. V lost 2 bases, J lost 5 bases, and 11 bases stayed unmatched. Germline CDR1 GTSNPN, CDR2 SVGIG (reference sequence). The CDR3 loop spans 15 amino acids. CDR3 residues: CAWSLGTVTLETQYF. CDR3 in DNA: TGTGCCTGGAGTTTGGGGACAGTTACTCTGGAGACCCAGTACTTC.

On this clone: One end of the junction is discordant with germline, which a read error may explain. The chain's CDR3 is CASSLGPQGGNTETFF. CDR3 nucleotides: TGCGCCAGCAGCCTCGGGCCTCAGGGAGGGAACACTGAAACTTTCTTT. The chain employs TRBV5-1 and TRBJ1-1; D possibly corresponds to TRBD1 (5 bases). The CDR3 length is 16 residues. Germline V gene data show CDR1 as SGHRS and CDR2 as YFSETQ.

The chain employs TRBV7-8 and TRBJ2-7, with a tentative D call TRBD2 (7 bases). Trimming stripped 5 bases from V and 2 bases from J, with 10 bases between. Germline lookup yields CDR1 SGHVS and CDR2 FQNEAQ. There are 13 residues in the CDR3. CDR3 residues: CASSTGGPYEQYF. DNA for the CDR3: TGTGCCAGCAGCACCGGGGGGCCCTACGAGCAGTACTTC. Looking up the rest from reference TRBV7-8 and TRBJ2-7 gives the full variable domain: GAGVSQSPRYKVAKRGQDVALRCDPISGHVSLFWYQQALGQGPEFLTYFQNEAQLDKSGLPSDRFFAERPEGSVSTLKIQRTQQEDSAVYLCASSTGGPYEQYFGPGTRLTVT.

The chain has TRBV30 and TRBJ1-2; weak D call: TRBD1 (5 bases). Between the trimmed V and J ends, which lost 1 base and 8 bases, there was a span of 20 bases. The CDR3 is made up of 15 amino acids. The germline V gene encodes CDR1 GTSNPN and CDR2 SVGIG (reference sequence). CDR3 region: CAWSAFWAGGNGYTF. For the CDR3, the DNA is TGTGCCTGGAGTGCCTTTTGGGCGGGGGGAAACGGCTACACCTTC. Using reference TRBV30 and TRBJ1-2 for the parts outside the CDR3, the full variable domain is SQTIHQWPATLVQPVGSPLSLECTVEGTSNPNLYWYRQAAGRGLQLLFYSVGIGQISSEVPQNLSASRPQDRQFILSSKKLLLSDSGFYLCAWSAFWAGGNGYTFGSGTRLTVV.

This chain uses TRBV7-2 with TRBJ2-7; TRBD2 matches 10 bases. CDR3 length: 16 residues. After removal of 3 bases from V and 7 bases from J, the junction contained 12 bases not matched to a gene. Germline V gene lookup returns CDR1 SGHTA and CDR2 FQGNSA. CDR3 sequence: CASSFYSAGGAREQYF. CDR3 DNA: TGTGCCAGCAGCTTTTATTCAGCGGGGGGGGCTCGGGAGCAGTACTTC.

The chain links TRBV27 to TRBJ1-1; no reliable D call. This CDR3 comprises 15 residues. V was pared by 2 bases and J by 0 bases, with 10 bases between. Germline V gene sequence: CDR1 MNHEY, CDR2 SMNVEV (reference sequence). The CDR3 protein is CASSLGSGMNTEAFF. The CDR3 DNA reads as TGTGCCAGCAGTTTAGGTTCGGGAATGAACACTGAAGCTTTCTTT.

This chain uses TRBV15 with TRBJ1-2; no clear D gene. The CDR3 has 15 amino acids. V dropped 6 bases and J dropped 7 bases, with 21 bases sitting between them. Germline V lookup: CDR1 LNHNV, CDR2 YYDKDF (reference sequence). CDR3 amino acids: CATRPRSLSSGGYTF. As DNA, the CDR3 is TGTGCCACCAGACCTCGTAGTCTAAGTAGCGGTGGCTACACCTTC.

This chain connects TRBV18 to TRBJ2-7; TRBD2 matches at 9 bases. The CDR3 sequence is 15 residues long. CDR1 and CDR2 (germline): KGHSH, LQKENI. Trimming removed 6 bases from V and 5 bases from J; junction bases left unmatched: 11. The CDR3 DNA is TGTGCCAGCTCGCTCCTTAGCGGGAGCCAAGACGAGCAGTACTTC. Encoded protein: CASSLLSGSQDEQYF.

The chain joins TRBV10-1 to TRBJ1-2; possibly TRBD1 for D (5 bases). V was cut by 5 bases and J by 1 base, with 11 bases left in between. The CDR3 sequence is 14 residues long. The germline V gene encodes CDR1 WNHNN and CDR2 SYGVQD (reference sequence). This CDR3 is CASSSTELNYGYTF. CDR3 nucleotides: TGCGCCAGCAGTTCGACAGAACTTAACTATGGCTACACCTTC.